Listed below are T cell receptor beta chains from one sample, sequenced in a study of cytotoxic CD8 clonotypes in ibrutinib-treated CLL. Method: immunoSEQ multiplex PCR; TCRdb's copy keeps in-frame clones and lacks some. Of more than 200,000 clones in the sample, roughly three quarters were seen once. The sample in question was PBMCs, obtained after 12 months of ibrutinib treatment. These receptors originate from a human donor with chronic lymphocytic leukemia. Each CDR3 is given with its conserved first and last residue. A D gene is named only where the DNA matches it firmly.

j_call v_call d_call cdr3_aa
TRBJ2-7 TRBV4-1 - CASSQDVNGWEQYF
TRBJ2-3 TRBV5-1 - CASSLEQLNTDTQYF
TRBJ2-3 TRBV5-1 - CASSPQDGFSTDTQYF
TRBJ2-7 TRBV7-9 TRBD2 CASSLATSGVSYEQYF
TRBJ1-3 TRBV5-1 TRBD1 CASSLSDRGTGNTIYF
TRBJ2-7 TRBV5-1 TRBD2 CASSLGLAEQYF
TRBJ2-3 TRBV19 - CASSMGRADTQYF
TRBJ2-3 TRBV5-1 TRBD2 CASSLGTSTTDTQYF
TRBJ2-7 TRBV6-1 TRBD2 CATAWTSGSVYEQYF
TRBJ1-1 TRBV14 - CASSQAVWGRDTEAFF
TRBJ2-5 TRBV30 - CAWSVSSRETQYF
TRBJ2-5 TRBV11-2 TRBD1 CASSLSRGRAETQYF